Presented here are 20 T cell receptor beta chains from one specimen sequenced in a study of blood T cells in healthy people across ages. A second PCR, run for roughly 6 to 11 cycles, used a sample-barcoded 5' primer plus a J-beta primer mix. TCRdb called the 5' RACE reads again in MiXCR, with one record for every CDR3 protein. The sample holds around 500,000 distinct CDR3 sequences, around 50% seen once. Sequenced input: blood. These receptors were taken from an elderly man in good health.

This clonotype was counted only a few times. This chain uses TRBV20-1 with TRBJ2-5; D tentatively fits TRBD1 or TRBD2 (5 bases each). This CDR3 comprises 15 residues. From germline, CDR1 is DFQATT and CDR2 SNEGSKA (reference sequence). V lost 6 bases, J lost 4 bases, and 21 bases lay in between. Written as DNA, the CDR3 is TGCAGTGCCTCTCCCGGGGACGAGGTCTCAGAGACCCAGTACTTC. It encodes CSASPGDEVSETQYF.

This clonotype was picked up a small number of times. V usage is TRBV7-9 and J usage is TRBJ1-1, with a possible D match to TRBD1 (5 bases). CDR3 length: 15 residues. CDR1 is SEHNR, CDR2 FQNEAQ, per germline (reference sequence). V dropped 5 bases and J dropped 1 base, with 14 bases sitting between them. The CDR3 protein is CASSPAEGKNTEAFF. CDR3 bases: TGTGCCAGCAGCCCGGCTGAGGGGAAGAACACTGAAGCTTTCTTT.

The gene calls are TRBV20-1 and TRBJ2-5; D perhaps matches TRBD2 (5 bases). The germline V and J ends were trimmed by 5 bases and 1 base, with 17 bases remaining between them. Germline V CDR1 and CDR2: DFQATT, SNEGSKA (reference sequence). The CDR3 has 15 amino acids. CDR3 amino acids: CSAEGRSRGQETQYF. CDR3 sequence (DNA): TGCAGTGCTGAAGGGCGGAGCCGGGGCCAAGAGACCCAGTACTTC.

V and J are TRBV10-3 and TRBJ1-1; no firm D call. The CDR3 covers 14 residues. Germline lookup yields CDR1 ENHRY and CDR2 SYGVKD. Trimming stripped 2 bases from V and 2 bases from J, with 9 bases between. In DNA form, the CDR3 reads TGTGCCATCAGTGAGGGCAGATCTAACACTGAAGCTTTCTTT. This translates into CAISEGRSNTEAFF.

The genes are TRBV20-1 and TRBJ2-1; 15 bases agree with TRBD2. Per germline, CDR1 DFQATT and CDR2 SNEGSKA (reference sequence). CDR3 length equals 16 residues. The V segment lost 6 bases and the J segment 8 bases; nucleotides outside the gene matches: 11. CDR3 bases: TGCAGTGCACCGGGACTAGCGGGAGGCTCTGAGGATGAGCAGTTCTTC. Amino acids: CSAPGLAGGSEDEQFF.

This clonotype appeared a single time. The gene calls are TRBV20-1 and TRBJ2-7, with D perhaps matching TRBD2 (6 bases). Germline V gives CDR1 DFQATT, CDR2 SNEGSKA (reference sequence). The CDR3 has 12 amino acids. Trimming shortened V by 6 bases and J by 5 bases, and 14 bases separated the two germline ends. CDR3 bases: TGCAGTGCAGGGGCGGGGTTCGACGAGCAGTACTTC. Its protein is CSAGAGFDEQYF.

The rearrangement joins TRBV20-1 to TRBJ1-1; TRBD1 aligns across 7 bases. Germline CDR1 DFQATT, CDR2 SNEGSKA (reference sequence). This CDR3 has 15 residues. Trimming took 4 bases from V and 1 from J; bases not matched to a gene: 9. This CDR3 is CSATKTGRSNTEAFF. The CDR3 region has the DNA TGCAGTGCTACCAAGACAGGGCGGTCGAACACTGAAGCTTTCTTT.

The V call is TRBV12-3 or TRBV12-4, the J call TRBJ2-7; tentatively, D is TRBD1 or TRBD2 (5 bases each). This CDR3 contains 15 residues. V was cut by 3 bases and J by 2 bases, with 14 bases left in between. The DNA for the CDR3 is TGTGCCAGCAGTTTGGGCGGCTCGGGGCCCTACGAGCAGTACTTC. This sequence encodes CASSLGGSGPYEQYF.

Concerning this clonotype itself: One end of the junction is discordant with germline, which a read error may explain. The V call is TRBV20-1, the J call TRBJ2-7, with D uncertain. CDR1 and CDR2 from the germline V gene are DFQATT and SNEGSKA (reference sequence). There are 13 residues in the CDR3. CDR3 sequence: CSARDPSNYGQYF. The CDR3 bases are TGCAGTGCTAGAGACCCGAGTAACTACGGGCAGTACTTC.

CDR3: CASSQDRGTEETQYF. CDR3 nucleotides: TGCGCCAGCAGCCAAGATCGGGGGACTGAAGAGACCCAGTACTTC. This chain joins TRBV4-1 and TRBJ2-4; TRBD2 is a possible D gene (6 bases). The J call may be in error: the DNA end matches TRBJ2-5 better. The germline CDR1 and CDR2 sequences are MGHRA and YSYEKL. This CDR3 spans 15 amino acids.

This chain's CDR3 is CASSGNRGQETQFF. CDR3 nucleotide sequence: TGTGCCAGCAGCGGGAACAGGGGGCAAGAGACCCAGTTCTTC. The gene calls are TRBV7-2 and TRBJ2-5, with TRBD1 matching over 9 bases. The last part of the DNA fits TRBJ2-1 better; the J call may be wrong. This CDR3 is 14 amino acids long. CDR1 is SGHTA, CDR2 FQGNSA, per germline.

The chain couples TRBV20-1 to TRBJ2-5; TRBD1 matches 7 bases. Trimming cost V 6 bases and J 1 base; bases outside gene matches: 5. CDR1 and CDR2 (germline): DFQATT, SNEGSKA (reference sequence). The CDR3 extends over 13 amino acids. The CDR3 reads CSAGDSTQETQYF. The CDR3 DNA is TGCAGTGCCGGGGACAGTACCCAAGAGACCCAGTACTTC.

The chain employs TRBV20-1 and TRBJ2-1; 8 positions match TRBD2. Unmatched junction bases numbered 10, after V lost 0 bases and J lost 6 bases. Germline V gene lookup returns CDR1 DFQATT and CDR2 SNEGSKA (reference sequence). There are 16 residues in the CDR3. CDR3 loop: CSARDPSGSSGNEQFF. CDR3 DNA sequence: TGCAGTGCTAGAGATCCCAGCGGGAGCTCAGGCAATGAGCAGTTCTTC.

The chain links TRBV7-2 to TRBJ2-1; TRBD1 agrees at 7 bases. The V and J ends lost 5 bases and 10 bases, in that order; junction bases with no gene match: 11. The CDR3 contains 14 residues. CDR1 and CDR2 (germline): SGHTA, FQGNSA. In nucleotides, the CDR3 is TGTGCCAGCAGCCTTGCCGGACAGGACGCCGAGCAGTTCTTC. Translating it yields CASSLAGQDAEQFF.

In regard to this clonotype: Sequence at one end of the junction differs from germline and may be a read error. V and J are TRBV7-9 and TRBJ2-1, with D maybe TRBD2 (6 bases). The CDR3 sequence is 15 residues long. Germline V gene sequence: CDR1 SEHNR, CDR2 FQNEAQ (reference sequence). The CDR3: CASSLVGGARNEHFF. The CDR3 nucleotides read TGTGCCAGCAGCCTTGTCGGAGGGGCCCGGAATGAGCATTTCTTC.

V is TRBV7-9 and J is TRBJ1-1; maybe TRBD1 (5 bases). The CDR3 sequence is 15 residues long. The V end lost 6 bases, the J end lost 2 bases, and 16 bases lay between the germline ends. Germline V gives CDR1 SEHNR, CDR2 FQNEAQ (reference sequence). CDR3 DNA sequence: TGTGCCAGCAGTTTTGACAGCTCCGTTAACACTGAAGCTTTCTTT. Amino acids: CASSFDSSVNTEAFF.

This chain connects TRBV29-1 to TRBJ2-3; D not resolved. Germline CDR1 reads SQVTM; CDR2 reads ANQGSEA. The CDR3 runs to 12 residues. V lost 4 bases and J lost 1, with 6 bases in between. In nucleotides, the CDR3 is TGCAGCGTTGGTCCGGGCACAGATACGCAGTATTTT. It specifies CSVGPGTDTQYF.

This clonotype was counted a few times. V and J are TRBV6-6 and TRBJ2-5; D unresolved. Germline lookup yields CDR1 MNHNY and CDR2 SVGAGI (reference sequence). The V gene lost 6 bases and the J gene lost 3 bases, with 20 bases spanning the gap. The CDR3 extends over 16 amino acids. The CDR3 loop reads CASRQERSAPKETQYF. The CDR3 DNA follows: TGTGCCAGCAGACAAGAGAGGAGCGCGCCAAAAGAGACCCAGTACTTC.

This chain connects TRBV7-6 to TRBJ2-3; 10 nucleotides line up with TRBD2. Germline V gives CDR1 SGHVS, CDR2 FNYEAQ. With V trimmed by 4 bases and J by 3 bases, 7 bases remained unmatched. This CDR3 region has 16 residues. CDR3 protein: CASSSIAGGFTDTQYF. CDR3 nucleotides: TGTGCCAGCAGCTCCATAGCGGGAGGATTTACAGATACGCAGTATTTT. The full variable domain, in which reference TRBV7-6 and TRBJ2-3 provide the parts outside the CDR3, is GAGVSQSPRYKVTKRGQDVALRCDPISGHVSLYWYRQALGQGPEFLTYFNYEAQQDKSGLPNDRFSAERPEGSISTLTIQRTEQRDSAMYRCASSSIAGGFTDTQYFGPGTRLTVL.

This clonotype showed up many times. V and J are TRBV6-5 and TRBJ1-2; 9 bases match TRBD1. Germline loops: CDR1 MNHEY, CDR2 SVGAGI. The V segment lost 6 bases and the J segment 4 bases; nucleotides outside the gene matches: 9. The CDR3 covers 15 residues. In DNA form, the CDR3 reads TGTGCCAGCAGCTATAGGACAGGGGCCCTCTATGGCTACACCTTC. Translating gives CASSYRTGALYGYTF.